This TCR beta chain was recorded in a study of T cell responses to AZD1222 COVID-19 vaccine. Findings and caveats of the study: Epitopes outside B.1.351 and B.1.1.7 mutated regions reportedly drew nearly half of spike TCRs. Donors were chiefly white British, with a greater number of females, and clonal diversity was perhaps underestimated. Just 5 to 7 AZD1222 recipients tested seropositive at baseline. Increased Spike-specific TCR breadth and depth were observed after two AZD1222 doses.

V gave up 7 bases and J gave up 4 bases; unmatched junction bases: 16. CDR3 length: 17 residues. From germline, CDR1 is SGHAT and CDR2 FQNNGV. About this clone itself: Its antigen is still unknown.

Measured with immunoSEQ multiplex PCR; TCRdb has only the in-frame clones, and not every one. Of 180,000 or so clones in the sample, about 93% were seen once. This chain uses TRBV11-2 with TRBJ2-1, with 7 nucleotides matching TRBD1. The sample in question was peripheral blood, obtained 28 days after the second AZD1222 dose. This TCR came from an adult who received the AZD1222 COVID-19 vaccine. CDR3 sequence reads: CASNRDSWRLNYNEQFF. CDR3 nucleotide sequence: TGTGCCAGCAACAGGGACAGTTGGCGACTTAATTACAATGAGCAGTTCTTC.